This T cell receptor beta chain was identified in a study of post-analysis software for immune sequencing data. Background on the study: Several disease courses (relapsing-remitting, secondary progressive and progressive-relapsing) of multiple sclerosis were included. Study-wide points: Controls' normalized Chao1 diversity significantly exceeded that of multiple sclerosis patients. Pronounced co-clustering by F measure was evident among identically batched samples. Five or six TRBV segments were more frequent in patients than controls; TRBV5-6, TRBV5-1 and TRBV20-1 belonged to this group.

Unique-molecular-identifier-tagged TCR beta cDNA libraries were used. MiXCR, run by TCRdb on the PCR reads, gives a single entry per CDR3 protein. Among about 800,000 distinct CDR3 sequences, less than 35% were seen once, and the ten largest hold roughly 0.53%. The CDR3 sequence is 14 residues long. The germline V gene encodes CDR1 DFQATT and CDR2 SNEGSKA (reference sequence). J was trimmed by 6 bases and V by 6 bases; bases with no gene match: 8. In the case of this clonotype: The antigen remains unidentified.

The specimen sequenced was blood. The chain joins TRBV20-1 to TRBJ2-2, with 9 bases fitting TRBD1. This clonotype was obtained from a girl between 10 and 17 years old with multiple sclerosis. Here the CDR3 DNA reads TGCAGTGCGCCGGGACAGGGAGGTCCCGGGGAGCTGTTTTTT. Translation: CSAPGQGGPGELFF.